These T cell receptor beta chains were read from a single sample in a study of blood T cell repertoires in COVID-19. Produced via immunoSEQ multiplex PCR; TCRdb's table is partial and in-frame only. The repertoire has around 97,000 clones, around nine tenths of them found once; the top ten carry about 3.2%. The sequenced sample consisted of peripheral blood. Receptor source: a human donor in a cohort sampled during active COVID-19. The CDR3 runs from the conserved cysteine through the conserved F or W. D genes are given only for firm matches. Some rows have no size entry. The others give once, few or many, or a class for an expanded clone.

V,length,size,J,D,CDR3,DNA
TRBV5-1,16,-,TRBJ2-7,-,CASSLGITGTPYEQYF,TGCGCCAGCAGCTTGGGAATAACAGGGACCCCCTACGAGCAGTACTTC
TRBV7-9,15,-,TRBJ2-5,TRBD2,CASSLEAGGRETQYF,TGTGCCAGCAGCTTAGAAGCGGGGGGGCGGGAGACCCAGTACTTC
TRBV5-1,14,-,TRBJ1-1,-,CASSLQAGHMKAFF,TGCGCCAGCAGCTTGCAGGCAGGGCACATGAAGGCTTTCTTT
TRBV19,15,few,TRBJ1-5,-,CASSSVPEGNQPQHF,TGTGCCAGTAGTTCGGTGCCCGAAGGCAATCAGCCCCAGCATTTT
TRBV12-3/TRBV12-4,11,-,TRBJ2-1,-,CASSSYNEQFF,TGTGCCAGCAGTTCATACAATGAGCAGTTCTTC
TRBV24-1,16,-,TRBJ2-3,-,CATSDPRSGLTNTQYF,TGTGCCACCAGTGACCCCCGGAGTGGCCTCACGAATACGCAGTATTTT
TRBV2,13,-,TRBJ2-7,TRBD1,CASRDREVDEQYF,TGTGCCAGCAGGGACAGGGAAGTGGACGAGCAGTACTTC
TRBV12-3/TRBV12-4,12,-,TRBJ2-3,-,CASTAYFGTQYF,TGTGCCAGCACCGCCTACTTTGGTACGCAGTATTTT
TRBV29-1,14,-,TRBJ2-7,-,CSVVSGPRSYEQYF,TGCAGCGTTGTATCTGGGCCCCGCTCCTACGAGCAGTACTTC
TRBV19,18,-,TRBJ2-4,-,CASSMAGKRGRAKNIQYF,TGTGCCAGTAGTATGGCGGGAAAAAGGGGGCGAGCCAAAAACATTCAGTACTTC
TRBV5-1,16,-,TRBJ2-3,TRBD1,CASSLGDRGRGDTQYF,TGCGCCAGCAGCTTAGGAGACAGGGGGCGCGGAGATACGCAGTATTTT
TRBV10-3,13,-,TRBJ2-2,-,CAISDGLTGELFF,TGTGCCATCAGTGATGGCCTCACCGGGGAGCTGTTTTTT
TRBV5-1,14,-,TRBJ2-1,-,CASRRDSTVNEQFF,TGCGCCAGTCGACGGGACTCGACTGTAAATGAGCAGTTCTTC
TRBV7-9,15,once,TRBJ1-6,-,CASSLLSSYNSPLHF,TGTGCCAGCAGTTTACTGAGCTCCTATAATTCACCCCTCCACTTT
TRBV5-1,16,-,TRBJ1-6,TRBD1,CASSPGTGGGNSPLHF,TGCGCCAGCAGCCCGGGGACAGGGGGAGGTAATTCACCCCTCCACTTT
TRBV30,13,-,TRBJ1-1,TRBD1,CAWNGAGGTEAFF,TGTGCCTGGAATGGGGCAGGGGGCACTGAAGCTTTCTTT
TRBV7-2,14,once,TRBJ2-7,TRBD2,CASSPTSGSYEQYF,TGTGCCAGCAGCCCCACTAGCGGGTCCTACGAGCAGTACTTC
TRBV7-9,14,-,TRBJ1-6,-,CASSLDRSNSPLHF,TGTGCCAGCAGCTTAGACAGGAGTAATTCACCCCTCCACTTT
TRBV18,15,-,TRBJ1-2,-,CASSPPSGTNYGYTF,TGTGCCAGCTCACCACCGTCAGGGACTAACTATGGCTACACCTTC
TRBV24-1,15,-,TRBJ2-2,-,CATSDATMTTGELFF,TGTGCCACCAGTGATGCTACTATGACCACCGGGGAGCTGTTTTTT
TRBV6-5,14,-,TRBJ2-4,-,CASSPQGSKNIQYF,TGTGCCAGCAGTCCTCAGGGATCTAAAAACATTCAGTACTTC
TRBV5-6,15,-,TRBJ1-5,-,CASSLGGRSNQPQHF,TGTGCCAGCAGCTTGGGGGGCCGCAGCAATCAGCCCCAGCATTTT
TRBV4-3,17,-,TRBJ1-4,TRBD1,CASSQDQTGSTNEKLFF,TGCGCCAGCAGCCAAGATCAGACAGGGTCAACTAATGAAAAACTGTTTTTT
TRBV19,14,few,TRBJ2-1,-,CASSVGHIYNEQFF,TGTGCCAGTAGTGTGGGACACATCTACAATGAGCAGTTCTTC
TRBV27,12,once,TRBJ2-7,-,CASSPNTYEQYF,TGTGCCAGCAGTCCAAACACCTACGAGCAGTACTTC
TRBV9,16,-,TRBJ2-7,TRBD2,CASSSATSGPSYEQYF,TGTGCCAGCAGCTCCGCGACTAGCGGTCCCTCCTACGAGCAGTACTTC
TRBV27,15,-,TRBJ2-1,-,CASSRDRLHYNEQFF,TGTGCCAGCAGTCGTGACAGATTACACTACAATGAGCAGTTCTTC
TRBV4-3,16,-,TRBJ2-7,TRBD1,CASSQESGTGGYEQYF,TGCGCCAGCAGCCAAGAATCCGGGACAGGGGGGTACGAGCAGTACTTC
TRBV7-9,12,-,TRBJ2-7,-,CASSPTGYEQYF,TGTGCCAGCAGCCCGACAGGTTACGAGCAGTACTTC
TRBV15,16,-,TRBJ2-1,TRBD2,CATSRDAGVSYNEQFF,TGTGCCACCAGCAGAGACGCGGGAGTCTCCTACAATGAGCAGTTCTTC
TRBV6-4,14,-,TRBJ2-2,TRBD2,CASSGAGGSGELFF,TGTGCCAGCAGTGGAGCGGGAGGTTCCGGGGAGCTGTTTTTT